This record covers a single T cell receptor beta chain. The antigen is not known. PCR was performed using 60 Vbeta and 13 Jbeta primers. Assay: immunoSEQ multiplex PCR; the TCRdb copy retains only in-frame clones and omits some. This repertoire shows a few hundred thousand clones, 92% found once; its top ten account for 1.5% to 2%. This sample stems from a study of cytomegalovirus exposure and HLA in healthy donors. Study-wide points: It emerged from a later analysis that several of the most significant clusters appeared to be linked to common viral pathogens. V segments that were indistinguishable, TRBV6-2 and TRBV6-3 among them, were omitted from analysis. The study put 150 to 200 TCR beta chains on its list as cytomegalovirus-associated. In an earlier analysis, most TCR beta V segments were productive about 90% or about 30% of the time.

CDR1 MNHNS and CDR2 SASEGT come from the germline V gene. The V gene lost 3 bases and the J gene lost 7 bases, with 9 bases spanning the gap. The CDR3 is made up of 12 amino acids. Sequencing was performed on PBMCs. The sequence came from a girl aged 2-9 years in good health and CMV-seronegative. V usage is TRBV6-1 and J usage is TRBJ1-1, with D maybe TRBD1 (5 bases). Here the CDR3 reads CASSDWGGEAFF. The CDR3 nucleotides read TGTGCCAGCAGTGATTGGGGGGGTGAAGCTTTCTTT.